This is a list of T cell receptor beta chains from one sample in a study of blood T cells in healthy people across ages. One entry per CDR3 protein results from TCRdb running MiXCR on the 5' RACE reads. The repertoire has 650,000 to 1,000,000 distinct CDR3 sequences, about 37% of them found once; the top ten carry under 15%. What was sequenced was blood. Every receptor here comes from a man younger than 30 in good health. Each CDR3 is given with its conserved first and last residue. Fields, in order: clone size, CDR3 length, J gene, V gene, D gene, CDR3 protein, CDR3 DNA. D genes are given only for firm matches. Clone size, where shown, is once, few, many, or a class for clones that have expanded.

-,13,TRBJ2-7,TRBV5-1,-,CASTGTDTYEQYF,TGCGCCAGTACCGGGACGGATACCTACGAGCAGTACTTC
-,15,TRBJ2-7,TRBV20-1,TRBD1,CSARDRQGASYEQYF,TGCAGTGCTAGGGATCGACAGGGCGCCTCCTACGAGCAGTACTTC
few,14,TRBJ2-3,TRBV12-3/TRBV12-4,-,CASMAAWRADTQYF,TGTGCCAGCATGGCCGCCTGGAGGGCAGATACGCAGTATTTT
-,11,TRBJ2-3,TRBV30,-,CAWDKRDTQYF,TGTGCCTGGGATAAACGGGATACGCAGTATTTT
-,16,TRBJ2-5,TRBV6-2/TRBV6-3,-,CASSLPTSQGGETQYF,TGTGCCAGCAGTTTGCCCACTTCCCAGGGAGGCGAGACCCAGTACTTC
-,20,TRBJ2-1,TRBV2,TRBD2,CASSTNTSPIAGGLNDEQFF,TGTGCCAGCAGTACAAACACGTCACCCATAGCGGGGGGGCTGAATGATGAGCAGTTCTTC
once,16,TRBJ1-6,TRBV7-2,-,CASSPREGPYNSPLHF,TGTGCCAGCAGCCCCCGGGAGGGCCCCTATAATTCACCCCTCCACTTT
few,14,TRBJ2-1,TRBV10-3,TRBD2,CAISEMRGGTEQFF,TGTGCCATCAGTGAGATGCGGGGGGGCACTGAGCAGTTCTTC
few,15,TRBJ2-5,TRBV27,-,CASSPLSSDGETQYF,TGTGCCAGCAGTCCCCTGAGTAGCGATGGGGAGACCCAGTACTTC
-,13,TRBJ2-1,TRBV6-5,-,CATSYNPGNEQFF,TGTGCCACCAGTTACAACCCAGGAAATGAGCAGTTCTTC
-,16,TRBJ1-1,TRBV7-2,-,CASRPGIGKIVTEAFF,TGTGCCAGCAGGCCAGGGATCGGAAAGATAGTCACTGAAGCTTTCTTT
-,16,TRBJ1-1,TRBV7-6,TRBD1,CASSLGTGDTNTEAFF,TGTGCCAGCAGCTTAGGCACAGGGGACACGAACACTGAAGCTTTCTTT
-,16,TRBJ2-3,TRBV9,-,CASSVGQGWGTDTQYF,TGTGCCAGCAGCGTAGGCCAAGGATGGGGCACAGATACGCAGTATTTT
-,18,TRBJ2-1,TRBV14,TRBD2,CASSQVPGGTSVHNEQFF,TGTGCCAGCAGCCAAGTTCCAGGCGGGACTAGCGTCCACAATGAGCAGTTCTTC
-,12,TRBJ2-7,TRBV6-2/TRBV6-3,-,CASGLKSYEQYF,TGTGCCAGCGGTCTCAAGTCCTACGAGCAGTACTTC
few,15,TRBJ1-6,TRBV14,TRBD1,CASSLWTGGDSPLHF,TGTGCCAGCAGCCTTTGGACAGGGGGTGATTCACCCCTCCACTTT
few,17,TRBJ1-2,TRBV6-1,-,CASTAGIGQSKQDGYTF,TGTGCCAGCACTGCGGGAATCGGACAGAGCAAGCAGGATGGCTACACCTTC